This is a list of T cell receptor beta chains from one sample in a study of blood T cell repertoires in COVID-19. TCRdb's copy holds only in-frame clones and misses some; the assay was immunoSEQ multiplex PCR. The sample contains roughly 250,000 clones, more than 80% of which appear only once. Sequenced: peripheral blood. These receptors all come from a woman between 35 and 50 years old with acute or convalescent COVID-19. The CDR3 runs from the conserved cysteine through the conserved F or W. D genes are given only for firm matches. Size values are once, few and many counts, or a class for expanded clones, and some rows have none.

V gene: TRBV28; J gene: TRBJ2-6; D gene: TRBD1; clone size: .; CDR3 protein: CASSSTGSGANVLTF; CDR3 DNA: TGTGCCAGCAGCTCGACAGGGTCTGGGGCCAACGTCCTGACTTTC
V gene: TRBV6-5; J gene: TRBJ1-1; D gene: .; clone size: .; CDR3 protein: CASSRGGPEAFF; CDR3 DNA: TGTGCCAGCAGTAGGGGAGGGCCTGAAGCTTTCTTT
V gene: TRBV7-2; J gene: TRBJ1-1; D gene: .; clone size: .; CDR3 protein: CASSFSRGRTGAFF; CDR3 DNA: TGTGCCAGCAGCTTTAGCCGGGGTCGTACTGGGGCTTTCTTT
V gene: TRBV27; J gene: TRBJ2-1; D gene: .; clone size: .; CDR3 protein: CASSLAGANYNEQFF; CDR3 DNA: TGTGCCAGCAGTTTAGCGGGGGCAAACTACAATGAGCAGTTCTTC
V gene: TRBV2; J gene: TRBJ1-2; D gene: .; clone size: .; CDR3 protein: CASSDGDSTLTYGYTF; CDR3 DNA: TGTGCCAGCAGTGATGGGGACTCCACTCTTACCTATGGCTACACCTTC
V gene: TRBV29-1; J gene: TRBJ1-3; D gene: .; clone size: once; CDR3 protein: CSVEGGGTIYF; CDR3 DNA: TGCAGCGTTGAAGGGGGAGGTACCATATATTTT
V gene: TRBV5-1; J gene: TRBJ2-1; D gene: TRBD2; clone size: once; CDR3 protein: CASSLIAGGRNEQFF; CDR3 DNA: TGCGCCAGCAGCTTGATAGCGGGGGGGCGGAATGAGCAGTTCTTC
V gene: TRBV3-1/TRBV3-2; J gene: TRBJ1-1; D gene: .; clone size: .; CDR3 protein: CASSHWGLNTEAFF; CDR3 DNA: TGTGCCAGCAGCCATTGGGGCCTGAACACTGAAGCTTTCTTT
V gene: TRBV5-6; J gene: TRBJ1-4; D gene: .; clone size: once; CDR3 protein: CASSFGEKLFF; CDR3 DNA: TGTGCCAGCAGCTTCGGTGAAAAACTGTTTTTT
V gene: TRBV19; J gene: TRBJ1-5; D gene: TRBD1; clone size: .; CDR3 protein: CASSRDRFQPQHF; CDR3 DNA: TGTGCCAGTAGTCGGGACAGATTCCAGCCCCAGCATTTT
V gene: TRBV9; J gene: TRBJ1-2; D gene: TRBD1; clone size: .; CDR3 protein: CASSLSGQSYGYTF; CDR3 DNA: TGTGCCAGCAGCCTGTCGGGACAGTCGTATGGCTACACCTTC
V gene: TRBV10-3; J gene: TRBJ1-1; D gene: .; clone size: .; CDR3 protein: CAISVMRGAEAFF; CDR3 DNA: TGTGCCATCAGTGTTATGAGAGGTGCTGAAGCTTTCTTT
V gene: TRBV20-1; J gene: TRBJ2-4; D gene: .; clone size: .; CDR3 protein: CSASGGEVKNIQYF; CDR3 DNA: TGCAGTGCTAGTGGCGGGGAGGTCAAAAACATTCAGTACTTC
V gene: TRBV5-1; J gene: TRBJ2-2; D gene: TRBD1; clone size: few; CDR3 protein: CASSRTGQTGELFF; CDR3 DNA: TGCGCCAGCAGCAGGACGGGACAGACCGGGGAGCTGTTTTTT
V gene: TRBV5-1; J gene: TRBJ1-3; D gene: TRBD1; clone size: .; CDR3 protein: CASSLVPGGTGNTIYF; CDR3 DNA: TGCGCCAGCAGCTTGGTGCCAGGGGGCACTGGAAACACCATATATTTT
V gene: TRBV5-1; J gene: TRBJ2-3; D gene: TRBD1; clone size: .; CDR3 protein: CASSPSGTGGDTQYF; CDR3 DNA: TGCGCCAGCAGCCCCTCCGGGACAGGGGGAGATACGCAGTATTTT
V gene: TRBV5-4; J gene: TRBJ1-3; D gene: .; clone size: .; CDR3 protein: CAIQRGLSGNTIYF; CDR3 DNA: TGTGCCATCCAAAGAGGGCTCTCTGGAAACACCATATATTTT
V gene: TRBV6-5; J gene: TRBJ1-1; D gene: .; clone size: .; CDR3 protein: CASISGLNTEAFF; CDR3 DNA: TGTGCCAGCATATCAGGGTTGAACACTGAAGCTTTCTTT
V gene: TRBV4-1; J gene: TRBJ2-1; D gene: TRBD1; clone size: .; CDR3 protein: CASSAPGQGNEQFF; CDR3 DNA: TGCGCCAGCAGCGCCCCGGGACAGGGGAATGAGCAGTTCTTC
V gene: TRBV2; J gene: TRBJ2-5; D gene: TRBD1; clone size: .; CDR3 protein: CASRWTGGAGGTQYF; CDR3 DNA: TGTGCCAGCAGATGGACAGGGGGCGCCGGGGGGACCCAGTACTTC
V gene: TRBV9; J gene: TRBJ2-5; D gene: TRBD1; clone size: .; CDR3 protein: CASSRGDRGAETQYF; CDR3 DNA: TGTGCCAGCAGTCGGGGGGACAGGGGAGCAGAGACCCAGTACTTC
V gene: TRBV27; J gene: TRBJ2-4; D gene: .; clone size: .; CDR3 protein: CASSTQGLAKNIQYF; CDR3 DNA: TGTGCCAGCAGTACGCAGGGGTTAGCCAAAAACATTCAGTACTTC
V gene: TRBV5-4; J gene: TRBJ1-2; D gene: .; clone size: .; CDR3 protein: CASSLVDSYGYTF; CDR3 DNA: TGTGCCAGCAGCTTGGTCGACAGCTATGGCTACACCTTC
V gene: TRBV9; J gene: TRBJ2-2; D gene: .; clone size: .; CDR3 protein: CASSPFGGSGELFF; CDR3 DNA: TGTGCCAGCAGCCCCTTCGGCGGTTCCGGGGAGCTGTTTTTT
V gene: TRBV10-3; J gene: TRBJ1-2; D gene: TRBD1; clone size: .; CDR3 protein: CAISEAYGRGRRGYTF; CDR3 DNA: TGTGCCATCAGTGAGGCCTATGGTAGGGGGCGTCGGGGCTACACCTTC